A single sample gave rise to the 19 T cell receptor beta chains below, sequenced in a study of post-analysis software for immune sequencing data. Study-wide results and limits: With TRBV5-6, TRBV5-1 and TRBV20-1 included, several TRBV segments were more frequent in patients than in controls.

Antigens for these TCRs are unknown. Presence of unique molecular identifiers characterized the TCR beta cDNA libraries. TCRdb processed the PCR reads anew with MiXCR; each CDR3 protein has one entry. This table holds fewer than 850,000 distinct CDR3 sequences, 25% to 30% found once. Material for sequencing was blood. The receptors shown here come from a girl between 5 and 17 years old with multiple sclerosis.

The rearrangement links TRBV11-3 to TRBJ2-5; 15 bases agree with TRBD2. Germline lookup yields CDR1 SGHNT and CDR2 YENEEA. The CDR3 spans 14 residues. Trimming at V came to 5 bases and at J to 10 bases, leaving 5 bases not matched to a gene. The CDR3 coding sequence is TGTGCCAGCAGCGCCGGACTAGCGGGAGGGCGCCAGTACTTC. Translation: CASSAGLAGGRQYF.

This clonotype was observed many times. V gene TRBV5-5 combines with J gene TRBJ2-4, with TRBD2 as a possible D gene (6 bases). Germline lookup yields CDR1 SGHKS and CDR2 YYEKEE (reference sequence). This CDR3 has 16 amino acids. V lost 4 bases, J lost 8 bases, and 22 bases lay in between. The CDR3 DNA reads as TGTGCCAGCAGCCCCATGGGAGGAGGCACAAAGGACATTCAGTACTTC. It encodes CASSPMGGGTKDIQYF.

This chain connects TRBV12-3 or TRBV12-4 to TRBJ2-4; TRBD2 agrees at 7 bases. Trimming cost V 5 bases and J 8 bases; bases outside gene matches: 9. This CDR3 spans 14 amino acids. The CDR3 bases are TGTGCCAGCAGTCCGGGGGGAGGACGGGACATTCAGTACTTC. Amino acids: CASSPGGGRDIQYF.

This clonotype was detected a few times. The genes are TRBV7-9 and TRBJ2-7; 7 bases agree with TRBD2. CDR1 and CDR2 from the germline V gene are SEHNR and FQNEAQ (reference sequence). The CDR3 is made up of 15 amino acids. The trim removed 5 bases at V and 2 bases at J, leaving 9 bases unmatched. CDR3 in amino acids: CASSPAGTRAYEQYF. CDR3 DNA sequence: TGTGCCAGCAGCCCAGCGGGGACCAGGGCCTACGAGCAGTACTTC.

This clonotype turned up a few times. The chain employs TRBV20-1 and TRBJ2-1; TRBD2 might be the D (5 bases). The CDR3 consists of 13 residues. CDR1 and CDR2 from the germline V gene are DFQATT and SNEGSKA (reference sequence). CDR3 sequence (DNA): TGCAGCCTCGGAGGTAGGCAAGGCAATGAGCAGTTCTTC. This codes for CSLGGRQGNEQFF.

The sample holds a few counts of this clonotype. The V and J genes are TRBV20-1 and TRBJ1-5; TRBD1 agrees at 8 bases. The V gene end was trimmed by 6 bases and the J gene end by 5 bases; junction bases not matched to a gene: 6. Germline CDR1 DFQATT, CDR2 SNEGSKA (reference sequence). The CDR3 is 13 residues long. CDR3 loop: CSALRQGYQPQHF. CDR3 coding DNA: TGCAGTGCGCTGAGACAGGGGTATCAGCCCCAGCATTTT.

This clonotype has more than one count but fewer than ten. The rearrangement uses TRBV5-5 and TRBJ1-5, with D unclear. Germline loops: CDR1 SGHKS, CDR2 YYEKEE (reference sequence). There are 15 residues in the CDR3. Trimming left V 1 base short and J 0 bases short, with 8 bases between. The CDR3 here is CASSLSSYSNQPQHF. The CDR3 DNA is TGTGCCAGCAGCTTGAGCAGCTATAGCAATCAGCCCCAGCATTTT.

V is TRBV2 and J is TRBJ1-2; D remains ambiguous. V lost 10 bases to trimming and J lost 6 bases, with 18 bases between them. The germline V gene encodes CDR1 SNHLY and CDR2 FYNNEI. The CDR3 length is 13 residues. CDR3 protein: CANSDNPGDGYTF. The CDR3 bases are TGTGCCAACTCCGACAACCCGGGCGATGGCTACACCTTC.

This chain uses TRBV7-2 with TRBJ2-7; D unresolved. The CDR3 totals 12 residues. The V gene's germline CDR1 is SGHTA and CDR2 FQGNSA. Trimming shortened V by 5 bases and J by 6 bases, and 11 bases separated the two germline ends. The CDR3 region has the DNA TGTGCCAGCAGCCCCACACTGTCCGAGCAGTACTTC. It encodes CASSPTLSEQYF.

The chain carries TRBV29-1 and TRBJ1-1; maybe TRBD1 (6 bases). Trimming took off 1 base at V and 8 bases at J, with 11 bases between the two ends. CDR1 is SQVTM, CDR2 ANQGSEA, per germline. This CDR3 region has 12 residues. The CDR3 DNA reads as TGCAGCGTTGAAGTCGACAGGTGGGAAGCTTTCTTT. Its protein is CSVEVDRWEAFF.

This chain joins TRBV5-5 and TRBJ2-7; D is possibly TRBD1 (5 bases). The CDR3 contains 15 residues. CDR1 and CDR2 from the germline V gene are SGHKS and YYEKEE (reference sequence). The V and J ends lost 4 bases and 2 bases respectively, with 16 bases between them. CDR3 in amino acids: CASSTPKGVPYEQYF. The CDR3, as DNA: TGTGCCAGCAGCACCCCCAAAGGGGTACCCTACGAGCAGTACTTC.

About this clonotype itself: One end of the junction fails to match germline, which may point to a read error. The chain joins TRBV12-3 or TRBV12-4 to TRBJ2-3; D is unclear. The CDR3 has 15 amino acids. The CDR3 spells CASSLARLSADAQYF. The CDR3 coding sequence is TGTGCCAGCAGTTTAGCGCGACTGAGCGCAGATGCGCAGTATTTT.

V usage is TRBV28 and J usage is TRBJ2-3; perhaps TRBD2 as D (6 bases). The CDR3 is made up of 15 amino acids. Germline CDR1 is MDHEN and CDR2 is SYDVKM. With 5 bases removed from V and 0 bases from J, the gap between germline ends came to 12 bases. The CDR3: CASSELAASTDTQYF. In DNA form, the CDR3 reads TGTGCCAGCAGTGAACTAGCAGCTAGCACAGATACGCAGTATTTT.

At least ten counts were recorded for this clonotype. The chain combines TRBV6-6 with TRBJ1-2; 9 bases line up with TRBD1. The CDR3 length is 14 residues. V shed 6 bases and J 4 bases; nucleotides not matched to a gene: 6. Germline V lookup: CDR1 MNHNY, CDR2 SVGAGI (reference sequence). As DNA, the CDR3 is TGTGCCAGCAGGCAAGGGACAGGGTTCTATGGCTACACCTTC. Amino acids: CASRQGTGFYGYTF.

The CDR3 sequence is CAIMRTSGRSDEQYF. CDR3 nucleotides: TGTGCCATCATGCGGACTAGCGGGAGATCTGACGAGCAGTACTTC. J is TRBJ2-7 and V is TRBV10-3; 13 positions match TRBD2. The length of the CDR3 is 15 residues. J lost 5 bases, V lost 7 bases, and 8 bases had no gene match. Germline CDR1 is ENHRY and CDR2 is SYGVKD.

This clonotype was seen once. The V call is TRBV28, the J call TRBJ2-1; D is perhaps TRBD2 (5 bases). The V end lost 6 bases, the J end lost 7 bases, and 22 bases lay between the germline ends. The CDR3 spans 16 residues. From germline, CDR1 is MDHEN and CDR2 SYDVKM. The CDR3 is CASRTNGVKRKNEQFF. The DNA of the CDR3 is TGTGCCAGCAGGACTAACGGGGTAAAACGGAAAAATGAGCAGTTCTTC.

This clonotype was detected a few times. The rearrangement uses TRBV7-2 and TRBJ1-2, with TRBD1 identical over 9 bases. From germline, CDR1 is SGHTA and CDR2 FQGNSA. Trimming at V came to 4 bases and at J to 4 bases, leaving 7 bases not matched to a gene. This CDR3 region has 15 residues. CDR3 amino acids: CASSYQPTGGYGYTF. For the CDR3, the DNA is TGTGCCAGCAGCTACCAACCGACAGGGGGCTATGGCTACACCTTC. The whole variable domain, filled in from reference TRBV7-2 and TRBJ1-2, reads GAGVSQSPSNKVTEKGKDVELRCDPISGHTALYWYRQSLGQGLEFLIYFQGNSAPDKSGLPSDRFSAERTGGSVSTLTIQRTQQEDSAVYLCASSYQPTGGYGYTFGSGTRLTVV.

This chain connects TRBV7-2 to TRBJ1-6; TRBD1 aligns across 9 bases. The CDR3 covers 14 residues. Germline CDR1 SGHTA, CDR2 FQGNSA. Germline trimming cut 6 bases from V and 5 bases from J; bases unmatched to any gene: 2. CDR3 DNA: TGTGCCAGCAGGCGGACAGGGGATAATTCACCCCTCCACTTT. Encoded protein: CASRRTGDNSPLHF.

In its sample, this clonotype was seen a few times. The rearrangement joins TRBV4-3 to TRBJ1-2; D is perhaps TRBD1 (6 bases). The V and J ends lost 1 base and 8 bases respectively, with 14 bases between them. Per germline, CDR1 LGHNA and CDR2 YSLEER. This CDR3 comprises 14 residues. This CDR3 reads CASSQVGGLLGYTF. The CDR3 DNA is TGCGCCAGCAGCCAAGTGGGGGGGCTATTGGGCTACACCTTC.